This T cell receptor beta chain was sequenced in a study of blood T cell repertoires in COVID-19. In the study's own analysis: Estimated nucleated cell counts came from reference gene primer amplification. Some clones are missing from TCRdb's copy, which holds only in-frame ones; the method was immunoSEQ multiplex PCR. That table furnishes V, J and clone size, whereas the DNA furnished D and trimming. This sample has over 130,000 clones, with 70% to 85% found just once. The germline V and J ends were trimmed by 7 bases and 0 bases, with 10 bases remaining between them. Germline assignment: CDR1 ENHRY and CDR2 SYGVKD. This CDR3 comprises 14 residues. Participants' own reports of clinical history determined their cohort assignment. Individuals in the exposed group had encountered a COVID-19 case within 2 weeks preceding study entry.

The TCR sequence derives from a woman younger than 30 who had been exposed to COVID-19. The specimen was PBMCs or T cells enriched from blood (not recorded which). The V call is TRBV10-3, the J call TRBJ2-1; D possibly corresponds to TRBD2 (5 bases). This CDR3 is CAIMGSGSYNEQFF. The DNA for the CDR3 is TGTGCCATCATGGGCAGCGGCTCCTACAATGAGCAGTTCTTC.